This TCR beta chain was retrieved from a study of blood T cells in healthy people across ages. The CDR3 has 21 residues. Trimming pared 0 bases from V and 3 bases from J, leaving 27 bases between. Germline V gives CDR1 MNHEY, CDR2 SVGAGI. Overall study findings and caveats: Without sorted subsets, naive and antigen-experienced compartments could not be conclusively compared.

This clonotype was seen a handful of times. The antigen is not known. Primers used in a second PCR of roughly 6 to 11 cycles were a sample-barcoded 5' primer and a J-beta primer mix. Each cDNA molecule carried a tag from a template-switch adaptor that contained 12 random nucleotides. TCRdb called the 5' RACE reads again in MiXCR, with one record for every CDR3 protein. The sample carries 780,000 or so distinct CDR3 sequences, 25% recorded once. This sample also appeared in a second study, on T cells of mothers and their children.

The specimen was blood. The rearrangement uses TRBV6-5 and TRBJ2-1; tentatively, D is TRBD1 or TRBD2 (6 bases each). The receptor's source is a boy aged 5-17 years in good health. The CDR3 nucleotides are TGTGCCAGCAGTTACTCCACAGGGCCGGGTAGCGGACATAATGACTACAATGAGCAGTTCTTC. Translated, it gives CASSYSTGPGSGHNDYNEQFF.